This TCR beta chain comes out of a study of T cell changes during pregnancy in multiple sclerosis. Trimming removed 7 bases from V and 1 base from J, with 10 bases in between. The CDR3 has 13 amino acids. Germline V gene data show CDR1 as MNHEY and CDR2 as SVGAGI. TCRdb's copy holds only in-frame clones and misses some; the assay was immunoSEQ multiplex PCR. The sample has some 99,000 clones, about 94% seen once; the top ten hold almost 1%. The specimen was peripheral blood, collected after pregnancy. The source of this sequence is a female donor with multiple sclerosis, enrolled in a pregnancy study. The J gene is TRBJ1-1, the V gene TRBV6-5; D remains ambiguous. The CDR3 nucleotides read TGTGCCAGCACTAGGTCAACGAACACTGAAGCTTTCTTT. Protein sequence: CASTRSTNTEAFF.